The clone carrying this T cell receptor (beta chain) was seen a few times. What it recognizes is unknown. The sample originates from a study of T cell responses to AZD1222 COVID-19 vaccine. Findings and caveats of the study: Nearly half of unique spike-specific TCRs reportedly avoided B.1.351 and B.1.1.7 mutated regions. Rises in breadth and depth of Spike-specific TCRs came after two AZD1222 doses. No day 14 peak samples; only post-peak repertoires were characterized.

Repertoires were generated with immunoSEQ multiplex PCR, while TCRdb's copy carries only in-frame clones and drops some. The table includes some 110,000 clones, around 76% detected once. The sample here was peripheral blood, taken on day 0 of AZD1222 vaccination. The sequence was collected from an adult in good health.

DNA of the CDR3: TGTGCCAGCAGCCCAGGATATGAAAAACTGTTTTTT. Translating gives CASSPGYEKLFF. The rearrangement joins TRBV7-9 to TRBJ1-4; D call uncertain. Germline loops: CDR1 SEHNR, CDR2 FQNEAQ (reference sequence). The CDR3 extends over 12 amino acids. The V end lost 5 bases, the J end lost 6 bases, and 7 bases lay between the germline ends.